The 10 T cell receptor beta chains in this list originate from one sample, sequenced in a study of T cells in Graves' hyperthyroidism and ophthalmopathy. Amplification targeted TCR beta CDR3 regions from RNA transcripts. Researchers ran a first-round RT-PCR on the TCR CDR3 using the HTBI primer set. MiXCR was run by TCRdb on the multiplex PCR reads, yielding one entry per CDR3 protein. Of 150,000 to 200,000 distinct CDR3 sequences in the sample, about 17% were seen once. Sequencing used blood. Every receptor here comes from a woman aged 45-59 years with Graves' hyperthyroidism.

This clonotype was detected many times. The chain is built from TRBV24-1 and TRBJ2-7; either TRBD1 or TRBD2 may fit D (6 bases each). CDR3 length: 16 residues. Deletions cut 3 bases from V and 5 bases from J, with 19 bases between. Germline V gives CDR1 KGHDR, CDR2 SFDVKD. In DNA, the CDR3 is TGTGCCACCAGTGATGGGGGGCAGCTCAAGGTCCACGAGCAGTACTTC. It codes for CATSDGGQLKVHEQYF.

The V gene is TRBV4-1, the J gene TRBJ2-3; 8 bases fit TRBD2. The CDR3 contains 16 residues. V lost 2 bases, J lost 4 bases, and 8 bases stayed unmatched. CDR1 and CDR2 from the germline V gene are MGHRA and YSYEKL. CDR3 nucleotide sequence: TGCGCCAGCAGCCAAACCCTTAGCGGGAAGCCAGATACGCAGTATTTT. Protein: CASSQTLSGKPDTQYF.

This clonotype showed up many times. The chain links TRBV6-2 or TRBV6-3 to TRBJ2-7; D may be TRBD1 (5 bases). Germline V gene lookup returns CDR1 MNHEY and CDR2 SVGEGT. The CDR3 is 15 residues long. Trimming took 5 bases from V and 2 from J, leaving 16 bases between them. Here the CDR3 DNA reads TGTGCCAGCAGTACAGACAGATTACAAACCTACGAGCAGTACTTC. It specifies CASSTDRLQTYEQYF.

This clonotype has ten or more counts. CDR3 protein: CATSRTGEGGGYTF. In DNA form, the CDR3 reads TGTGCCACCAGCAGAACGGGGGAGGGAGGAGGCTACACCTTC. V is TRBV15 and J is TRBJ1-2; perhaps TRBD1 as D (5 bases). This CDR3 contains 14 residues. V shed 2 bases and J shed 8 bases, with 15 bases lying between them. Germline CDR1 LNHNV, CDR2 YYDKDF (reference sequence).

This clonotype was seen a handful of times. The chain joins TRBV18 to TRBJ1-2; tentatively, D is TRBD1 (6 bases). The V end lost 5 bases, the J end lost 3 bases, and 13 bases lay between the germline ends. CDR1 KGHSH and CDR2 LQKENI come from the germline V gene. This CDR3 comprises 14 residues. The CDR3 coding sequence is TGTGCCAGCTCAGTTACAGGGTCCGACTATGGCTACACCTTC. This gives the protein CASSVTGSDYGYTF.

This clonotype occurred many times. This chain links TRBV2 with TRBJ1-4; D gene unclear. Germline V CDR1 and CDR2: SNHLY, FYNNEI. The V and J ends lost 2 bases and 7 bases respectively, with 11 bases between them. The CDR3 has 14 residues. The CDR3, as DNA: TGTGCCAGCAGTGAACAGAAGTATGGTGAAAAACTGTTTTTT. This sequence encodes CASSEQKYGEKLFF.

Ten or more counts support this clonotype. The rearrangement joins TRBV12-3 or TRBV12-4 to TRBJ1-5; tentative D call: TRBD1 (6 bases). This CDR3 has 17 residues. V lost 5 bases and J 1 base, leaving 18 bases between the germline ends. The CDR3 bases are TGTGCCAGCAGTCCGAGCGACCGGGACACCAGCAATCAGCCCCAGCATTTT. Translation gives CASSPSDRDTSNQPQHF.

This clonotype was seen only a few times. The chain combines TRBV13 with TRBJ1-6; D gene unclear. CDR3 length: 15 residues. V was shortened by 1 base and J by 0 bases, with 4 bases between the two germline ends. In germline, CDR1 is PRHDT, CDR2 FYEKMQ (reference sequence). The CDR3: CASSLDISYNSPLHF. In DNA, the CDR3 is TGTGCCAGCAGCTTAGATATCTCCTATAATTCACCCCTCCACTTT.

This clonotype was recorded at least ten times. The rearrangement joins TRBV27 to TRBJ2-7; D may match TRBD1 or TRBD2 (6 bases each). CDR1 and CDR2 (germline): MNHEY, SMNVEV (reference sequence). Trimming took 3 bases from V and 6 from J, leaving 12 bases between them. CDR3 size: 13 residues. The CDR3 protein is CASSFQGTGEQYF. The CDR3 DNA sequence: TGTGCCAGCAGTTTTCAGGGGACTGGCGAGCAGTACTTC.

Many counts were recorded for this clonotype. The V gene is TRBV19, the J gene TRBJ1-1, with D possibly matching TRBD1 (5 bases). The CDR3 is made up of 14 amino acids. CDR1 is LNHDA and CDR2 is SQIVND in the germline V gene (reference sequence). V was cut by 5 bases and J by 1 base, with 11 bases left in between. In DNA form, the CDR3 reads TGTGCCAGTAGTTTCGGGACGGGGAACACTGAAGCTTTCTTT. Translation gives CASSFGTGNTEAFF. Looking up the rest from reference TRBV19 and TRBJ1-1 gives the full variable domain: DGGITQSPKYLFRKEGQNVTLSCEQNLNHDAMYWYRQDPGQGLRLIYYSQIVNDFQKGDIAEGYSVSREKKESFPLTVTSAQKNPTAFYLCASSFGTGNTEAFFGQGTRLTVV.